This T cell receptor beta chain was captured in a study of T cell repertoires in cytomegalovirus infection. About this clonotype: The antigen remains undetermined.

V gave up 4 bases and J gave up 3 bases, with 18 bases separating them. This CDR3 spans 16 amino acids. TCRdb recomputed calls from the reads with MiXCR, one row per CDR3 protein. The table includes hundreds of thousands of distinct CDR3 sequences, about 42% detected once. The clonotype originates from a human donor in good health (CMV status not recorded). Some clones in this sample may be carry-over from other donors' samples. The material sequenced was cultured PBMCs, taken from culture after CMV antigen stimulation. The V call is TRBV12-3 or TRBV12-4, the J call TRBJ1-2, with D unresolved. The CDR3 nucleotides read TGTGCCAGCAGTTCCCTGACACTGCCAAGGGACTATGGCTACACCTTC. Protein sequence: CASSSLTLPRDYGYTF.